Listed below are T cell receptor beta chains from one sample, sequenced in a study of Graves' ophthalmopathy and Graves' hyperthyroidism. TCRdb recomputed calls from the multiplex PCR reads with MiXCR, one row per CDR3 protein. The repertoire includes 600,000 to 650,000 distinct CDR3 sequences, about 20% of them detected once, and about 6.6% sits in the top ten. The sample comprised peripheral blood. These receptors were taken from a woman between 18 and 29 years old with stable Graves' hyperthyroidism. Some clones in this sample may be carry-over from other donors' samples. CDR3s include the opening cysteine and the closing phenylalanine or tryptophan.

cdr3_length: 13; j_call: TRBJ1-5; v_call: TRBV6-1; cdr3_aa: CASSIRRVEPQHF
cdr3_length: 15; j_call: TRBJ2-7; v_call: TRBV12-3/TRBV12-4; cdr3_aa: CASSFDRGRKYEQYF
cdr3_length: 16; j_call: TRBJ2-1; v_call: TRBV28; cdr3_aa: CASTSSGTDNYNEQFF
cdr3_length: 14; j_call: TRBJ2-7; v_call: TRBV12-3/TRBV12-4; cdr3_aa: CASSWGGGALQQYF
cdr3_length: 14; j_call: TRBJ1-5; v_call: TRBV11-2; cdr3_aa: CASSLSMGGQPQHF
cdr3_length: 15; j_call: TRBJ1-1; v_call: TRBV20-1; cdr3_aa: CSAREAGHRSTEAFF
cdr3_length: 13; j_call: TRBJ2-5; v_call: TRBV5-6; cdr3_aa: CASSPGGLEAQYF
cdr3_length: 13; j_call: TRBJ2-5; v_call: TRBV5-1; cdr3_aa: CASSAQGRETQYF
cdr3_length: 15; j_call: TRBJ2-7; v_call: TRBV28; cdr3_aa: CASLGNTKESFEQYF
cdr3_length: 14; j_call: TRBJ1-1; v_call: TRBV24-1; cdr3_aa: CATSEGGFGTEAFF
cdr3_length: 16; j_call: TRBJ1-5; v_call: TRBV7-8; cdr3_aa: CASSLGGQGANQPQHF
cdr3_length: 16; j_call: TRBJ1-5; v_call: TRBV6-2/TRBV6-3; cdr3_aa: CASSYSFVGANQPQHF
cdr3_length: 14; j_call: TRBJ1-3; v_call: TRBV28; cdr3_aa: CASSRNRAGNTIYF
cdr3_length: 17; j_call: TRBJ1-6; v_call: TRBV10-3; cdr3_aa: CAISESGWDLRNSPLHF
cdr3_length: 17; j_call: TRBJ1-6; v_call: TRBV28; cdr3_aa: CASSPPTGRSYNSPLHF
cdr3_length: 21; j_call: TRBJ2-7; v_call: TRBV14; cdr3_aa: CASSQAERGRRPSGVSYEQYF
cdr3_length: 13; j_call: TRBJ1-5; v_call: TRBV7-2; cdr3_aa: CASSPEKNQPQHF
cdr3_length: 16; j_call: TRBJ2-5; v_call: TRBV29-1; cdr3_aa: CSAIQGGIEPQETQYF
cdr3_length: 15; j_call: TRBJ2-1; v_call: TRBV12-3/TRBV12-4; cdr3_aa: CASSLGQGNYNEQFF
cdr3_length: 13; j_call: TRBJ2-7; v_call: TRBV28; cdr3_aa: CASSLTGPSQQYF
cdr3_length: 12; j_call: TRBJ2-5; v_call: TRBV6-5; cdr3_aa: CASSYGGETQYF
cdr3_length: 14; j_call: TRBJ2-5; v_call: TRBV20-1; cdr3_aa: CSATPGLAVETQYF
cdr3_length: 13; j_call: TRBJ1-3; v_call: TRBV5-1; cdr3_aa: CASREDSGNTIYF